Below are 4 T cell receptor beta chains sequenced from a single sample in a study of cytomegalovirus exposure and HLA in healthy donors. The PCR ran on 60 Vbeta and 13 Jbeta primers. Profiled with immunoSEQ multiplex PCR; TCRdb holds only in-frame clones, not every one. This table holds roughly 100,000 clones, 60% to 85% found once. What was sequenced was PBMCs. Every receptor here comes from a male donor in good health and CMV-seronegative.

The V gene is TRBV27, the J gene TRBJ2-1; D might be TRBD2 (6 bases). Trimming left V 6 bases short and J 9 bases short, with 12 bases between. From germline, CDR1 is MNHEY and CDR2 SMNVEV (reference sequence). The CDR3 length is 12 residues. The chain's CDR3 is CASRGVGGEQFF. Written as DNA, the CDR3 is TGTGCCAGCAGGGGGGTGGGGGGTGAGCAGTTCTTC.

This chain's CDR3 is CASSPGTVYWDEQFF. The CDR3, as DNA: TGTGCCAGCTCACCAGGGACAGTGTATTGGGATGAGCAGTTCTTC. V is TRBV18 and J is TRBJ2-1; TRBD1 matches 7 bases. Germline CDR1 and CDR2: KGHSH and LQKENI. The CDR3 runs to 15 residues. The J segment lost 8 bases and the V segment lost 2 bases, leaving 9 bases of the junction unmatched.

The chain couples TRBV28 to TRBJ2-1; TRBD2 matches 8 bases. V was pared by 7 bases and J by 0 bases, with 11 bases of the junction left unmatched. CDR1 and CDR2 from the germline V gene are MDHEN and SYDVKM. This CDR3 is built from 17 residues. CDR3 loop: CASTGASGSSSYNEQFF. The CDR3, as DNA: TGTGCCAGCACAGGGGCTAGCGGGTCTAGCTCCTACAATGAGCAGTTCTTC.

This clone was detected only a few times. The chain couples TRBV7-2 to TRBJ2-7; 9 bases line up with TRBD2. Trimming at V came to 4 bases and at J to 4 bases, leaving 8 bases not matched to a gene. The CDR3 is 15 amino acids. Germline lookup yields CDR1 SGHTA and CDR2 FQGNSA. CDR3: CASSSSSGSLYEQYF. As DNA, the CDR3 is TGTGCCAGCAGCTCAAGTAGCGGGAGCCTATACGAGCAGTACTTC.